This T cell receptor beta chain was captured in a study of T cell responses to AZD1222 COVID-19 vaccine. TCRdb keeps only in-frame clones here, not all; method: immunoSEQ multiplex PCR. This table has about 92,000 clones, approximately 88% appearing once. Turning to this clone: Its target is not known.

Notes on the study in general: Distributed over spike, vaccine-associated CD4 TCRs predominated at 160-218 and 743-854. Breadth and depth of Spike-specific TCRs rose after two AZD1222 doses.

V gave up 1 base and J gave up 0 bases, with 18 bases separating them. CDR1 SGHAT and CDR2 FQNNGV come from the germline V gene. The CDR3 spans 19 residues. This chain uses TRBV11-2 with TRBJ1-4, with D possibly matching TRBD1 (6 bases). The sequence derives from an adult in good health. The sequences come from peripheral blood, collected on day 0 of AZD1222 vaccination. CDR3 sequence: CASSLAPLGTNPTNEKLFF. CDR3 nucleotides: TGTGCCAGCAGCTTAGCCCCCCTCGGGACAAACCCAACTAATGAAAAACTGTTTTTT.